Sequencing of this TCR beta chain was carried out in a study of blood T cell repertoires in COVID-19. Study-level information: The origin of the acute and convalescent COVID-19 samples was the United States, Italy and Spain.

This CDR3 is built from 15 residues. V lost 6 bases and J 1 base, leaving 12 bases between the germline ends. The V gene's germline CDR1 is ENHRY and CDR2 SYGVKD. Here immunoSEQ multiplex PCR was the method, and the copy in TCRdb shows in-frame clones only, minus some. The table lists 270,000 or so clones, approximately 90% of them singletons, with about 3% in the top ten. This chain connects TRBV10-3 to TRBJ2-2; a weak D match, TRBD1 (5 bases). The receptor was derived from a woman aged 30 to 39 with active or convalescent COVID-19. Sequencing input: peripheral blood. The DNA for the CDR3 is TGTGCCATCAGCCCGACGCAGGGGAACACCGGGGAGCTGTTTTTT. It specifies CAISPTQGNTGELFF.